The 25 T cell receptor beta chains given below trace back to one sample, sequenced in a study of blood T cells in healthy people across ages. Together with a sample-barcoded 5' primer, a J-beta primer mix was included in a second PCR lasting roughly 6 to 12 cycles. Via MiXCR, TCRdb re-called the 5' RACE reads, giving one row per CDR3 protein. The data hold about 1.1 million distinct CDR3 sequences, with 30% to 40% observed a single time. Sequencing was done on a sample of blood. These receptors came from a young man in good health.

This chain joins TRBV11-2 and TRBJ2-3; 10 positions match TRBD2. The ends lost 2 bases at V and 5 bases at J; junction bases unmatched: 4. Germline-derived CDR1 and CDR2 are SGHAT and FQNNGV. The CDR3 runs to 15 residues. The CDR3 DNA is TGTGCCAGCAGCTTACCAGCGGGGGGGCAAGATACGCAGTATTTT. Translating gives CASSLPAGGQDTQYF.

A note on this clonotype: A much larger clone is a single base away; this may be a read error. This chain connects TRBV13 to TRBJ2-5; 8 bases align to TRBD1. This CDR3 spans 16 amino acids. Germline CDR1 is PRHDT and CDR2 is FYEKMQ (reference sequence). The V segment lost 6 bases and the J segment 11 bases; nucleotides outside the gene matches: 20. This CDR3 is CASSPEPGQDSNEQYF. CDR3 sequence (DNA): TGTGCCAGCAGTCCCGAGCCGGGACAGGATTCCAATGAGCAGTACTTC.

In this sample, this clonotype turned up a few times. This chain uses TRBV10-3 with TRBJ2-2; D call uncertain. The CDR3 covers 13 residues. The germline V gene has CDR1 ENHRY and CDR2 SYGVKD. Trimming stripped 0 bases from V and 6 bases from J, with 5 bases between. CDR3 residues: CAISESMSGELFF. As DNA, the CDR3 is TGTGCCATCAGTGAGTCGATGTCCGGGGAGCTGTTTTTT.

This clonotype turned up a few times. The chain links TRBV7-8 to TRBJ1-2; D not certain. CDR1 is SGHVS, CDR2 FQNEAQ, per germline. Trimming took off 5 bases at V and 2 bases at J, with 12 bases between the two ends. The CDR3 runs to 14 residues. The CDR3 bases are TGTGCCAGCAGCCCTGATTCGGAGAACTATGGCTACACCTTC. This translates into CASSPDSENYGYTF.

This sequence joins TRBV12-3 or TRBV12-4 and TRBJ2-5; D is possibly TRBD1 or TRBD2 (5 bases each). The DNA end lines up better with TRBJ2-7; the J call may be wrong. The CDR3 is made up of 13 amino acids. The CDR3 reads CASSTNGAHEQYF. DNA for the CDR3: TGTGCCAGCAGTACGAACGGGGCCCACGAGCAGTACTTC.

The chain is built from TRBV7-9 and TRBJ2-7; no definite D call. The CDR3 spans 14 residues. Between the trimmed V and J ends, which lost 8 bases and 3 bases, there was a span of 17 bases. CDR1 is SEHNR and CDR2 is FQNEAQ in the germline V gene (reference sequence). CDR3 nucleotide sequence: TGTGCCAGCGGCCCGACAAGCCTCCGCTACGAGCAGTACTTC. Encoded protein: CASGPTSLRYEQYF.

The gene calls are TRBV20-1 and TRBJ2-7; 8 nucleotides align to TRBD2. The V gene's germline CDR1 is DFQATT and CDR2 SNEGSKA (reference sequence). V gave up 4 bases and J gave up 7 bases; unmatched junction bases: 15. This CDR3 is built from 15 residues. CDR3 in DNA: TGCAGTGCTAAAATAGCGGGAATGTCCTACAATGAGCAGTACTTC. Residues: CSAKIAGMSYNEQYF.

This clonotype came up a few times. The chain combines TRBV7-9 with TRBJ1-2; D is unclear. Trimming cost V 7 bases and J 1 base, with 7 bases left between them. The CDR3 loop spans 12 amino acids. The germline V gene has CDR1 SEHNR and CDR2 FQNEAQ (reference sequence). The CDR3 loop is CASTLNNYGYTF. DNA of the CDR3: TGTGCCAGCACCCTTAATAACTATGGCTACACCTTC. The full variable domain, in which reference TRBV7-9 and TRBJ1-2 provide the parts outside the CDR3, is DTGVSQNPRHKITKRGQNVTFRCDPISEHNRLYWYRQTLGQGPEFLTYFQNEAQLEKSRLLSDRFSAERPKGSFSTLEIQRTEQGDSAMYLCASTLNNYGYTFGSGTRLTVV.

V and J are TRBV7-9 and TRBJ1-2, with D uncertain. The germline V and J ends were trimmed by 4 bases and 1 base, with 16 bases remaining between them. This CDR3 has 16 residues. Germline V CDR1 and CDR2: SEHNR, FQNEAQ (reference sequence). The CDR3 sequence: CASSSVRAVYNYGYTF. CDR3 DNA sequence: TGTGCCAGCAGCTCCGTCCGGGCAGTTTATAACTATGGCTACACCTTC.

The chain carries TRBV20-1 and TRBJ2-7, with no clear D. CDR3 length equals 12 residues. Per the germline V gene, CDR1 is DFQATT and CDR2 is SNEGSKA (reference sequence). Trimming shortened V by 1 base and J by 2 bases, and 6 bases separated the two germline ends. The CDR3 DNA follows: TGCAGTGCTAGAGCCACTGCCTACGAGCAGTACTTC. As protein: CSARATAYEQYF.

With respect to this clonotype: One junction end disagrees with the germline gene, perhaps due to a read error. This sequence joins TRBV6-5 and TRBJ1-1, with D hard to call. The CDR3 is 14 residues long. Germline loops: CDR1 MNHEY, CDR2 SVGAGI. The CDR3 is CASSDSRTNTEAFF. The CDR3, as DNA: TGTGCCAGCAGTGACTCGCGAACTAACACTGAAGCTTTCTTT.

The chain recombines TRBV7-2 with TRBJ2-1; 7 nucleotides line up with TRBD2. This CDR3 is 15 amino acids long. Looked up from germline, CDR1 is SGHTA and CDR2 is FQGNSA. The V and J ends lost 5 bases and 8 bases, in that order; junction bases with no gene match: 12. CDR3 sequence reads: CASSPAPGLKDEQFF. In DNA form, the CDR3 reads TGTGCCAGCAGCCCCGCCCCGGGACTAAAGGATGAGCAGTTCTTC.

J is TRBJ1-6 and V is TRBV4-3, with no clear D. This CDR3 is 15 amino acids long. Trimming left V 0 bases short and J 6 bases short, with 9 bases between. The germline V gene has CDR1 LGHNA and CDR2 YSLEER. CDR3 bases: TGCGCCAGCAGCCAAGAAGTGGAGGGTAATTCACCCCTCCACTTT. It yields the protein CASSQEVEGNSPLHF.

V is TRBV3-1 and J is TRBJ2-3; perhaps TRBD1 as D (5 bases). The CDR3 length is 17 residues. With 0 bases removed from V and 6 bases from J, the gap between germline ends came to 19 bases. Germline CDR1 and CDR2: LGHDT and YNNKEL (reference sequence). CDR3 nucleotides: TGTGCCAGCAGCCAAGATTTGACCCTGCAAAAGGGGGATACGCAGTATTTT. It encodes CASSQDLTLQKGDTQYF.

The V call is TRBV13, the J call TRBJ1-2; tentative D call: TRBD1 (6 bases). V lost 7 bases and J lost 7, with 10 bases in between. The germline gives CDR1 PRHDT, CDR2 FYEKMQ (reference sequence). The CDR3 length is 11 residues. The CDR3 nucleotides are TGTGCCAGCAAGGGGGTTTGTGGCTACACCTTC. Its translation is CASKGVCGYTF.

This CDR3 reads CASSPTRITAEAFF. In DNA, the CDR3 is TGTGCCAGCAGTCCCACACGGATCACTGCTGAAGCTTTCTTT. This sequence joins TRBV6-5 and TRBJ1-1, with D unclear. The CDR3 runs to 14 residues. V lost 5 bases to trimming and J lost 6 bases, with 16 bases between them. CDR1 is MNHEY, CDR2 SVGAGI, per germline.

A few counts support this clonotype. CDR3 sequence reads: CASSPRREKLFF. In nucleotides, the CDR3 is TGTGCCAGCAGCCCCCGGCGGGAAAAACTGTTTTTT. V and J are TRBV12-3 or TRBV12-4 and TRBJ1-4; D gene unclear. The CDR3 has 12 residues. The V gene lost 6 bases and the J gene lost 8 bases, with 10 bases spanning the gap.

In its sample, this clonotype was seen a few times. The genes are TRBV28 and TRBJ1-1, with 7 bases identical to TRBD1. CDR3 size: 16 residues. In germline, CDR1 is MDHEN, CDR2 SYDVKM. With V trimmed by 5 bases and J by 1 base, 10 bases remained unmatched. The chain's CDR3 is CASSPTGDTTNTEAFF. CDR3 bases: TGTGCCAGCAGTCCCACAGGGGACACAACGAACACTGAAGCTTTCTTT.

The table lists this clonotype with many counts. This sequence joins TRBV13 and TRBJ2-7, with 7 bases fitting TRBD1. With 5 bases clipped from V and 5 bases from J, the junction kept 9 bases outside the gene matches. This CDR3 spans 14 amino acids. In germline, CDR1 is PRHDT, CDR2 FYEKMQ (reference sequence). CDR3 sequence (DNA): TGTGCCAGCAGCACAAGACAGGGCAAGAACGAGCAGTACTTC. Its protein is CASSTRQGKNEQYF.

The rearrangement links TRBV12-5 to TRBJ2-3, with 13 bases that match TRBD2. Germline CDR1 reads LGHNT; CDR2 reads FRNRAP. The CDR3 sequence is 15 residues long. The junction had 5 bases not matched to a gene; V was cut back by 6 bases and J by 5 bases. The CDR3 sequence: CASGPTSGGRDTQYF. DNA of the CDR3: TGTGCTAGTGGCCCGACTAGCGGGGGGCGAGATACGCAGTATTTT. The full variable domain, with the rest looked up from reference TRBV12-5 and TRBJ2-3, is DARVTQTPRHKVTEMGQEVTMRCQPILGHNTVFWYRQTMMQGLELLAYFRNRAPLDDSGMPKDRFSAEMPDATLATLKIQPSEPRDSAVYFCASGPTSGGRDTQYFGPGTRLTVL.

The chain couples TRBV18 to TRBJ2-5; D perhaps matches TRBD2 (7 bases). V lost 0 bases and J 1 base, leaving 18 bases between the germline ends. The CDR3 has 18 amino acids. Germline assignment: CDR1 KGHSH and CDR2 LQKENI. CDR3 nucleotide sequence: TGTGCCAGCTCACCACCGGCCGCGGGGGCCTTCTTCCAAGAGACCCAGTACTTC. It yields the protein CASSPPAAGAFFQETQYF.

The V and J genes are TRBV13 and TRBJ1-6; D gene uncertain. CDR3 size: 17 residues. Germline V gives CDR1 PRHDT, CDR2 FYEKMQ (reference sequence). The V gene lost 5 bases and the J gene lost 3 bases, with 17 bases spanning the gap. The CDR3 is CASSPTSRGDYNSPLHF. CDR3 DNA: TGTGCCAGCAGCCCCACAAGCCGGGGTGACTATAATTCACCCCTCCACTTT.

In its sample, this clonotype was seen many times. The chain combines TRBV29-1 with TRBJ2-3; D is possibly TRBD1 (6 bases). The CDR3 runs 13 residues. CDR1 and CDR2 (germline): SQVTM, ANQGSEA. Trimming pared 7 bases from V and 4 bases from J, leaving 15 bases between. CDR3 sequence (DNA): TGCAGCGGTGGGCAGGGGTTCGCAGATACGCAGTATTTT. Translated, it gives CSGGQGFADTQYF.

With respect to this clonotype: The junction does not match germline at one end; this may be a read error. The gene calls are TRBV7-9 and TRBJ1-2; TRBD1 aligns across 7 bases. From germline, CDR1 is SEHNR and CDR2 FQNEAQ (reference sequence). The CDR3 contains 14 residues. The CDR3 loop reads CARSISGTAYGYTF. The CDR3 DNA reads TGTGCCCGCAGCATCTCCGGGACAGCCTATGGCTACACCTTC.

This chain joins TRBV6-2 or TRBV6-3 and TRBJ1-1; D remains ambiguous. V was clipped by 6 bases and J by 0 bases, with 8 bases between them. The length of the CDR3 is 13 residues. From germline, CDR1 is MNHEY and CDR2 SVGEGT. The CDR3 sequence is CASRHTVNTEAFF. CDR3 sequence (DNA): TGTGCCAGCAGACATACAGTGAACACTGAAGCTTTCTTT.